This T cell receptor (beta chain) was recovered during a study of blood T cell repertoires in COVID-19. Study at large: The United States, Italy and Spain were the sources of the acute and convalescent COVID-19 samples.

As originally analysed: Scientists estimated how many nucleated cells there were by amplifying reference gene primers. Repertoires were generated with immunoSEQ multiplex PCR, while TCRdb's copy carries only in-frame clones and drops some. Clone size and the V and J calls come from that table; the DNA yielded D and trimming. Among approximately 220,000 clones listed, about 90% were seen once. Germline-derived CDR1 and CDR2 are MNHEY and SVGAGI. The CDR3 has 11 amino acids. Trimming removed 9 bases from V and 3 bases from J, with 8 bases in between. The TCR was taken from a man under 40 who had been exposed to COVID-19. The genes are TRBV6-5 and TRBJ1-1, with a tentative D call TRBD1 (6 bases). The sequenced sample was PBMCs or T cells enriched from blood (not recorded which). The CDR3 region is CASTGYTEAFF. As DNA, the CDR3 is TGTGCCAGTACAGGGTACACTGAAGCTTTCTTT.